Detailed here is one TCR beta chain. The data belong to a study of blood T cell repertoires in COVID-19. Using immunoSEQ multiplex PCR, the repertoire was profiled, and TCRdb retains in-frame clones only, with some absent. The profile shows several thousand clones, around 73% of them singletons. The CDR3 covers 14 residues. The germline V gene has CDR1 SNHLY and CDR2 FYNNEI. Between the trimmed V and J ends, which lost 0 bases and 9 bases, there was a span of 14 bases. The chain couples TRBV2 to TRBJ1-1; tentatively, D is TRBD1 (6 bases). The sample taken for sequencing was peripheral blood. This TCR was recovered from a human donor in a cohort sampled during active COVID-19. The CDR3 region has the DNA TGTGCCAGCAGTGAAGCTGGGTTCCAGGGGCAAGCTTTCTTT. It encodes CASSEAGFQGQAFF.